The T cell receptor beta chain described here comes from a study of T cell responses to AZD1222 COVID-19 vaccine. General study points: In the spike-specific TCR repertoire, nearly half reportedly target unmutated variant regions. Among AZD1222 vaccinees, only six or seven were seropositive at baseline. Donors were mostly white British, more females; clonal diversity possibly underestimated.

Worth noting for this clone: What it recognizes is unknown.

This table comes from immunoSEQ multiplex PCR, and its TCRdb copy is limited to in-frame clones, with some not included. Of some 86,000 clones listed, 90% are singletons. Pooled together were second doses at about 4 or about 12 weeks. The CDR3 is 14 amino acids. V lost 3 bases to trimming and J lost 0 bases, with 6 bases between them. Looked up from germline, CDR1 is LNHNV and CDR2 is YYDKDF (reference sequence). The receptor's source is an adult who received the AZD1222 COVID-19 vaccine. This rearrangement joins TRBV15 to TRBJ1-3; D is ambiguous. The source material was peripheral blood, sampled 28 days after the second AZD1222 dose. The CDR3 DNA is TGTGCCACCAGCAGGCGGTACTCTGGAAACACCATATATTTT. Translation gives CATSRRYSGNTIYF.